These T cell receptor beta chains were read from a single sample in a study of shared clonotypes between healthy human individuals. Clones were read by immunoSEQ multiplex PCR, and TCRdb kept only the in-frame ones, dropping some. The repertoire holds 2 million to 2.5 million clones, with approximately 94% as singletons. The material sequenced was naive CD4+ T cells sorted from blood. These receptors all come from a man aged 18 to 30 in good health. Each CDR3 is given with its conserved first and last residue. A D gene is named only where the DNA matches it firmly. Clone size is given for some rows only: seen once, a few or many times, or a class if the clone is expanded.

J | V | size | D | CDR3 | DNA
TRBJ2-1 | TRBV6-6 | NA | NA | CASSYGLSSYNEQFF | TGTGCCAGCAGTTACGGGTTAAGCTCCTACAATGAGCAGTTCTTC
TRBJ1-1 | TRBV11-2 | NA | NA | CASSSGTSYTEAFF | TGTGCCAGCAGCTCCGGGACATCGTACACTGAAGCTTTCTTT
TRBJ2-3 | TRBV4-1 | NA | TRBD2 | CASSQLGLAGTDTQYF | TGCGCCAGCAGCCAATTGGGTCTAGCGGGCACAGATACGCAGTATTTT
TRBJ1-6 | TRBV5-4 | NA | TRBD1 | CASSLEGTGNSPLHF | TGTGCCAGCAGCTTGGAGGGGACAGGGAATTCACCCCTCCACTTT
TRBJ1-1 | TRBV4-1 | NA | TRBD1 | CASSQEVTGGRRAFF | TGCGCCAGCAGCCAAGAGGTGACAGGGGGACGCCGGGCTTTCTTT
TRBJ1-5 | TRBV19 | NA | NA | CASSIEGSYQPQHF | TGTGCCAGTAGTATAGAGGGCAGCTATCAGCCCCAGCATTTT
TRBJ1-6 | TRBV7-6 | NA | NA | CASSPMGGGANSPLHF | TGTGCCAGCAGCCCGATGGGGGGTGGGGCGAATTCACCCCTCCACTTT
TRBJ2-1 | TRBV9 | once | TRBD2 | CASSGTSGRVTDEQFF | TGTGCCAGCAGCGGGACTAGCGGGAGGGTAACTGATGAGCAGTTCTTC
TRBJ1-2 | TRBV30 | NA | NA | CAWSVVGWGTYGYTF | TGTGCCTGGAGTGTAGTAGGGTGGGGTACCTATGGCTACACCTTC
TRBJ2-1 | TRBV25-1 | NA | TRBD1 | CASNRGASYNEQFF | TGTGCCAGCAACAGGGGGGCCTCCTACAATGAGCAGTTCTTC
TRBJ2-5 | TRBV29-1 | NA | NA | CSVDGAGLGETQYF | TGCAGCGTTGATGGGGCAGGCCTTGGAGAGACCCAGTACTTC
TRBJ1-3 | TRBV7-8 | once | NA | CASSYQTGSGNTIYF | TGTGCCAGCAGCTATCAGACTGGCTCTGGAAACACCATATATTTT
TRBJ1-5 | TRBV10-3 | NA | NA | CAISESSGGGSQPQHF | TGTGCCATCAGTGAGTCGTCGGGTGGGGGAAGTCAGCCCCAGCATTTT
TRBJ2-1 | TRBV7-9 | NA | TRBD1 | CASSWTGAPSYNEQFF | TGTGCCAGCAGCTGGACAGGGGCCCCGTCCTACAATGAGCAGTTCTTC
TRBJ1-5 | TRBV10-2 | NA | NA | CASTRDRAQPQHF | TGCGCCAGCACCAGGGACCGGGCTCAGCCCCAGCATTTT
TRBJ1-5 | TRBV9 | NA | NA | CASSQGPNQPQHF | TGTGCCAGCAGCCAGGGCCCCAATCAGCCCCAGCATTTT
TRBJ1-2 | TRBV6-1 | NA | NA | CASSQRDGPYYGYTF | TGTGCCAGCAGTCAGCGAGATGGTCCCTACTATGGCTACACCTTC
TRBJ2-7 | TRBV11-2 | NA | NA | CATKPGNGVNEQYF | TGTGCCACCAAGCCGGGGAATGGCGTAAACGAGCAGTACTTC
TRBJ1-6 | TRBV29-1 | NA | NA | CSVEVGKNSPLHF | TGCAGCGTTGAGGTCGGGAAGAATTCACCCCTCCACTTT
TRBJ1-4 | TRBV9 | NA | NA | CASGREATNEKLFF | TGTGCCAGCGGCCGGGAGGCAACTAATGAAAAACTGTTTTTT
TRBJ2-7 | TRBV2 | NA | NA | CASRPNSYEQYF | TGTGCCAGCAGGCCTAATTCCTACGAGCAGTACTTC
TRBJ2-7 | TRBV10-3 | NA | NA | CAIRKAYEQYF | TGTGCCATCAGAAAAGCCTACGAGCAGTACTTC
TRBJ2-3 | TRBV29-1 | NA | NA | CSNEGIGGQDTQYF | TGCAGTAATGAGGGAATCGGGGGACAAGATACGCAGTATTTT
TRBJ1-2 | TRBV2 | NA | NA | CASSADSNYGYTF | TGTGCCAGCAGTGCTGACAGTAACTATGGCTACACCTTC
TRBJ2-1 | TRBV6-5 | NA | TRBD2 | CASSDLAGDNEQFF | TGTGCCAGCAGTGACCTAGCGGGAGACAATGAGCAGTTCTTC
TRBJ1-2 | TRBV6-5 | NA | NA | CATSPGEVYGYTF | TGTGCCACCTCCCCCGGAGAGGTCTATGGCTACACCTTC
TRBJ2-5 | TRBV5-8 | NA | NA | CATGGWGSQETQYF | TGTGCCACCGGGGGTTGGGGCAGCCAAGAGACCCAGTACTTC
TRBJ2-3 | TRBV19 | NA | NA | CASLDWRDTQYF | TGTGCCAGTTTGGACTGGAGAGATACGCAGTATTTT
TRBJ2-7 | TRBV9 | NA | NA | CASSVTGTVPYEQYF | TGTGCCAGCAGCGTCACCGGGACTGTGCCCTACGAGCAGTACTTC
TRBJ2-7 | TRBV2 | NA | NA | CASSPPTGYNEQYF | TGTGCCAGCAGTCCTCCTACAGGGTATAACGAGCAGTACTTC
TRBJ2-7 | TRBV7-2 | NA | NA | CASQEAPGPYEQYF | TGTGCCAGCCAAGAAGCGCCAGGGCCCTACGAGCAGTACTTC
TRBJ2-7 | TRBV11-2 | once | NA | CASSLERLAEQYF | TGTGCCAGCAGCCTCGAGAGGCTGGCCGAGCAGTACTTC
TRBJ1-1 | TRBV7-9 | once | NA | CASSLVLENTEAFF | TGTGCCAGCAGCTTAGTACTAGAGAACACTGAAGCTTTCTTT
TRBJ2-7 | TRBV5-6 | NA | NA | CASSYGNYEQYF | TGTGCCAGCAGTTACGGGAACTACGAGCAGTACTTC
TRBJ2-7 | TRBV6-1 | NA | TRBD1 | CASSSGQVYEQYF | TGTGCCAGCAGTTCGGGACAGGTCTACGAGCAGTACTTC
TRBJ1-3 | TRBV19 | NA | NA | CASSDSSGNTIYF | TGTGCCAGTAGTGACAGCTCTGGAAACACCATATATTTT
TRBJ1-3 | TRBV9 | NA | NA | CASSLGNSGNTIYF | TGTGCCAGCAGCCTCGGGAACTCTGGAAACACCATATATTTT
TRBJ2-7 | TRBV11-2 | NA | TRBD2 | CASSLSGRANEQYF | TGTGCCAGCAGCCTTAGCGGGAGAGCGAACGAGCAGTACTTC
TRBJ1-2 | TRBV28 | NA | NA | CASSTGYGYTF | TGTGCCAGCAGCACAGGGTATGGCTACACCTTC
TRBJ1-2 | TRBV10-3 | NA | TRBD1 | CAISGLDRGNYGYTF | TGTGCCATCAGTGGATTGGACAGGGGGAACTATGGCTACACCTTC
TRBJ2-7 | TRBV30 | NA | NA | CAWSETYEQYF | TGTGCCTGGAGTGAAACCTACGAGCAGTACTTC
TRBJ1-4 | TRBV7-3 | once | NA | CASSLTGAGENNEKLFF | TGTGCCAGCAGCTTAACTGGAGCGGGAGAAAATAATGAAAAACTGTTTTTT
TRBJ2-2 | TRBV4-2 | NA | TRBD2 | CASSQSLLRAGGRSTGELFF | TGTGCCAGCAGCCAGTCGCTCCTTAGGGCGGGAGGTAGGAGCACCGGGGAGCTGTTTTTT
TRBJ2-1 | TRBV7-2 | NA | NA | CASSSHPADQGRNEQFF | TGTGCCAGCAGCTCCCATCCTGCCGACCAGGGGAGGAATGAGCAGTTCTTC
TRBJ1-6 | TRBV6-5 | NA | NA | CASRLGTEHSPLHF | TGTGCCAGTAGACTTGGGACTGAGCATTCACCCCTCCACTTT
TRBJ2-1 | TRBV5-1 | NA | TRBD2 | CASSSMTSGSDNEQFF | TGCGCCAGCAGCTCAATGACTAGCGGGTCCGACAATGAGCAGTTCTTC
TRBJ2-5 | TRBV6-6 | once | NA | CASSYSTGQETQYF | TGTGCCAGCAGTTACTCGACGGGACAAGAGACCCAGTACTTC
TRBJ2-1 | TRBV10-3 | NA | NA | CAISESHEQFF | TGTGCCATCAGTGAGTCACATGAGCAGTTCTTC